What follows are 11 T cell receptor beta chains derived from one specimen sequenced in a study of shared clonotypes between healthy human individuals. TCRdb's copy holds only in-frame clones and misses some; the assay was immunoSEQ multiplex PCR. The table records 400,000 to 500,000 clones, 75% to 85% of them present only once. Sequences were obtained from PBMCs. Receptors originate from a woman aged 35 to 49 in good health. Some clones in this sample may be carry-over from other donors' samples.

The chain recombines TRBV7-2 with TRBJ2-5, with TRBD2 as a possible D gene (6 bases). CDR1 is SGHTA, CDR2 FQGNSA, per germline. This CDR3 has 14 amino acids. Trimming cost V 1 base and J 5 bases, with 11 bases left between them. The CDR3 spells CASSLETGEETQYF. Written as DNA, the CDR3 is TGTGCCAGCAGCTTAGAAACGGGGGAGGAGACCCAGTACTTC.

The CDR3, as DNA: TGTGCCAGCAGCGGGAGGACAGGCCGTACCTATGGCTACACCTTC. Residues: CASSGRTGRTYGYTF. This rearrangement joins TRBV7-2 to TRBJ1-2; 7 bases line up with TRBD1. Germline CDR1 is SGHTA and CDR2 is FQGNSA. The CDR3 is made up of 15 amino acids. The V and J ends lost 5 bases and 4 bases, in that order; junction bases with no gene match: 10.

This clone appeared once. A much larger clone lies a single base off, so this may be a read error. The sample carries other DNA sequences with the same CDR3. This chain joins TRBV11-2 and TRBJ2-6; D possibly corresponds to TRBD1 (5 bases). CDR1 is SGHAT and CDR2 is FQNNGV in the germline V gene. This CDR3 spans 15 amino acids. The CDR3 DNA reads as TGTGCCAGCAGCTTAGCTTACTCTGGGGCCAACGTTCTGACTTTC. Protein sequence: CASSLAYSGANVLTF.

The rearrangement joins TRBV27 to TRBJ1-2; D perhaps matches TRBD1 (5 bases). The CDR3 length is 13 residues. Trimming pared 3 bases from V and 6 bases from J, leaving 11 bases between. Per the germline V gene, CDR1 is MNHEY and CDR2 is SMNVEV (reference sequence). CDR3 in amino acids: CASSFRGENGYTF. The DNA for the CDR3 is TGTGCCAGCAGTTTTCGGGGGGAGAATGGCTACACCTTC.

V gene TRBV2 combines with J gene TRBJ2-5; TRBD2 matches at 9 bases. CDR1 and CDR2 from the germline V gene are SNHLY and FYNNEI. V gave up 5 bases and J gave up 13 bases; unmatched junction bases: 8. The CDR3 extends over 12 amino acids. The chain's CDR3 is CASSPKPGLAYF. The CDR3 coding sequence is TGTGCCAGCAGTCCGAAACCGGGACTAGCGTACTTC.

This clone appeared a few times. This sequence joins TRBV5-4 and TRBJ2-1; 8 bases fit TRBD1. The CDR3 loop spans 14 amino acids. Germline V CDR1 and CDR2: SGHNT, YYREEE (reference sequence). Germline trimming cut 1 base from V and 12 bases from J; bases unmatched to any gene: 9. Written as DNA, the CDR3 is TGTGCCAGCAGCTTGTCGGGACAGGCCCGTTGGCAGTTCTTC. Translated: CASSLSGQARWQFF.

Note on this clone: Other DNA sequences within the sample encode an identical CDR3. V usage is TRBV14 and J usage is TRBJ1-1; D may be TRBD1 (6 bases). The germline V gene has CDR1 SGHDN and CDR2 FVKESK. Trimming took off 3 bases at V and 6 bases at J, with 17 bases between the two ends. The CDR3 is 15 amino acids. As DNA, the CDR3 is TGTGCCAGCAGCCACTCAAGACAGGCCGGGGCTGAAGCTTTCTTT. Protein: CASSHSRQAGAEAFF. Combining the CDR3 with reference TRBV14 and TRBJ1-1 gives the whole variable domain EAGVTQFPSHSVIEKGQTVTLRCDPISGHDNLYWYRRVMGKEIKFLLHFVKESKQDESGMPNNRFLAERTGGTYSTLKVQPAELEDSGVYFCASSHSRQAGAEAFFGQGTRLTVV.

The chain's CDR3 is CASSPGRQPNTGELFF. The CDR3 DNA follows: TGTGCCAGCAGCCCCGGAAGACAGCCTAACACCGGGGAGCTGTTTTTT. The V gene is TRBV7-6, the J gene TRBJ2-2, with D tentatively TRBD1 (5 bases). The CDR3 runs 16 residues. Germline lookup yields CDR1 SGHVS and CDR2 FNYEAQ. V lost 5 bases and J 2 bases, leaving 15 bases between the germline ends.

The genes are TRBV6-5 and TRBJ2-7; D is uncertain. CDR3 length: 13 residues. Trimming shortened V by 5 bases and J by 2 bases, and 10 bases separated the two germline ends. Germline lookup yields CDR1 MNHEY and CDR2 SVGAGI. The CDR3 region is CASSLGHTYEQYF. The DNA for the CDR3 is TGTGCCAGCAGTCTGGGCCACACCTACGAGCAGTACTTC.

The chain uses TRBV28 and TRBJ2-5; TRBD2 is a possible D gene (5 bases). In germline, CDR1 is MDHEN, CDR2 SYDVKM. This CDR3 has 10 amino acids. Trimming removed 8 bases at V and 11 bases at J, with 12 bases between. The CDR3 protein is CASRDGEQYF. The CDR3 nucleotides are TGTGCCAGCCGGGATGGGGAGCAGTACTTC.

The table lists this clone with many counts. V is TRBV19 and J is TRBJ2-2; tentatively, D is TRBD1 (6 bases). The CDR3 has 15 amino acids. V lost 7 bases and J 4 bases, leaving 16 bases between the germline ends. Germline-derived CDR1 and CDR2 are LNHDA and SQIVND (reference sequence). The CDR3 DNA reads as TGTGCCAGTACCCCAGGCCTGGGGGCCACCGGGGAGCTGTTTTTT. Its protein is CASTPGLGATGELFF.